This T cell receptor beta chain stems from a study of T cell responses to AZD1222 COVID-19 vaccine (dated by TCRdb to the early 2020s). Looking at the study overall: Because spike-specific TCR depth and breadth did not differ between the two schedules, AZD1222 recipients who got a second dose at roughly 4 weeks were pooled with those who got a second dose at roughly 12 weeks. A total of about 250 trial participants underwent TCR sequencing, of whom more than 200 had received two doses of AZD1222 and about 25 had received two doses of the MenACWY control vaccine. Trial participants were enrolled by age into 18-55, 56-69 and 70-plus year subgroups, with around 150, 28 and 57 TCR-sequenced participants respectively.

The CDR3 regions of human TCRbeta chains were analyzed by immunosequencing. For the original study's pipeline: TCRs in the repertoires were matched against a reference library of SARS-CoV-2-specific TCRs that had been generated with the MIRA antigen-specificity platform. Breadth was defined as the fraction of unique TCRs that were SARS-CoV-2-associated, and depth was defined as the fraction of total T cells that were SARS-CoV-2-associated. Using the MIRA data, each spike-specific TCR was assigned both to the spike region to which the TCR was reactive and to a CD4 or CD8 class. Log10-transformed breadth and depth values were compared by one-way ANOVA with Sidak's multiple comparisons tests. The source is immuneACCESS, and TCRdb retained only in-frame sequences with V and J called. Part of the clones is not carried over; for the studies checked, unresolved V genes explain less than half of this, and the remainder is unexplained. V and J calls and clone size are given by that table; D and trimming were obtained from the DNA. This sample is represented by roughly 40,000 clones; about 78% of them were singletons. The biggest ten clones account for less than 5% of the sample.

A note on this clone: Its antigen is still unknown. The input lacks base qualities; no much larger clone sits a single base away.

What the work shows at the level of the full study, not this receptor alone: CD4 TCRs associated with the vaccine covered the entire spike protein, and the dominant responses were in regions 160-218 and 743-854. In the small 56-69-year group, the increase in depth fell short of significance, most likely because of low power. A significant rise in spike-specific TCR breadth and depth was observed after two AZD1222 doses relative to day 0 and relative to MenACWY recipients. Participants were mostly white British, with more females than males. The authors suggested clonal diversity may have been underestimated. Conclusions about previously exposed vaccinees are limited because only six or seven AZD1222 recipients were SARS-CoV-2 seropositive at baseline. Epitopes outside the regions mutated in the B.1.351 and B.1.1.7 variants were reportedly recognized by nearly half of the unique spike-specific TCRs. Because no day 14 peak-response samples were available, the repertoires could be characterized only after the peak T cell response.

What this sample's time point label stands for: baseline before first vaccination. Vaccinee samples came from UK trials COV001 and COV002, including a single-blind randomized controlled phase 2/3 trial of AZD1222 (ChAdOx1 nCoV-19) in healthy adults. For TCRbeta chain sequencing, PBMC samples were collected from trial participants at day 0 and at day 28 after the second dose. Trimming takes 6 bases from V and 2 bases from J, and the germline ends sit 17 bases apart. The germline V gene supplies CDR1 MNHEY and CDR2 SVGAGI. The cysteine opens and the phenylalanine closes a CDR3 of 15 amino acids. Only CDR3 DNA remains: 45 bases, in frame from the first base.

This clonotype was obtained from an adult in good health. The chain is encoded by TRBV6-5 joined to TRBJ2-7, with no confident D gene call. The starting material was peripheral blood, obtained on day 0 of AZD1222 vaccination. The CDR3 corresponds to CASRSSASFTYEQYF. The bases read TGTGCCAGCAGGTCGTCGGCCTCCTTCACCTACGAGCAGTACTTC.